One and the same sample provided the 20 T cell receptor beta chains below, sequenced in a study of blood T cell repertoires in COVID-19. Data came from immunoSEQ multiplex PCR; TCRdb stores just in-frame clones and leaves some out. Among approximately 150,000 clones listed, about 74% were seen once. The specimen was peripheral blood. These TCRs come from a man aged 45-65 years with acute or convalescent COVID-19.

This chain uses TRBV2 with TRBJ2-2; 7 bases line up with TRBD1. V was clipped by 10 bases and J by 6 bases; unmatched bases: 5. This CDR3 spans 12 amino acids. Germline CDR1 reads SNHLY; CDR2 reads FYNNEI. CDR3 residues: CATPGGPGELFF. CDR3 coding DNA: TGTGCCACCCCAGGGGGTCCCGGGGAGCTGTTTTTT.

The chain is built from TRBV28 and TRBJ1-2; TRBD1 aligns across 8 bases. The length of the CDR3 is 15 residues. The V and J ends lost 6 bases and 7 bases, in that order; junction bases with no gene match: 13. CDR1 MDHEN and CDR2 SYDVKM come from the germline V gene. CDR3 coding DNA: TGTGCCAGCAGCCGCCTCCAGGGGGCCCGGGGTGGCTACACCTTC. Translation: CASSRLQGARGGYTF.

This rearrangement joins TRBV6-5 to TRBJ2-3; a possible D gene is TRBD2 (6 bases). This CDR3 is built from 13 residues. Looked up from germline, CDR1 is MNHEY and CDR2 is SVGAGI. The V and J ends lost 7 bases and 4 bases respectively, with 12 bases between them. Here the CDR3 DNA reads TGTGCCAGCACCCAACCGGGAGCAGATACGCAGTATTTT. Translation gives CASTQPGADTQYF.

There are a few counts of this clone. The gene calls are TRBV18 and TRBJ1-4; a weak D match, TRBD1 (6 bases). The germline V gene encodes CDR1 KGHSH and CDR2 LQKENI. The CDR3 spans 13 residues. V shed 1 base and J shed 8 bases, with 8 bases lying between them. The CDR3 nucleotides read TGTGCCAGCTCACCACAGGGACACGAAAAACTGTTTTTT. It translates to CASSPQGHEKLFF.

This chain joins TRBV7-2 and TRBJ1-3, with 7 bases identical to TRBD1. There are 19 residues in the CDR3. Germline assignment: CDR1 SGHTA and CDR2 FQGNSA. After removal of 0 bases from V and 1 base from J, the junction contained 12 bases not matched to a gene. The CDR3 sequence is CASSLATSLTGWSGNTIYF. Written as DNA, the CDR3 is TGTGCCAGCAGCTTAGCTACCTCCCTGACAGGGTGGTCTGGAAACACCATATATTTT.

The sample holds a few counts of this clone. The CDR3 region has the DNA TGTGCCAGCAGCCGGTCCCTAGCGGGGGGGGTGGAGCAGTTCTTC. Protein: CASSRSLAGGVEQFF. This chain joins TRBV13 and TRBJ2-1, with 12 bases matching TRBD2. This CDR3 contains 15 residues. Germline V lookup: CDR1 PRHDT, CDR2 FYEKMQ (reference sequence). V shed 5 bases and J 10 bases; nucleotides not matched to a gene: 9.

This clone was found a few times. CDR3 coding DNA: TGTGCCAGCAGTTTTGGTCGGGGCTACACCTTC. Translated, it gives CASSFGRGYTF. The rearrangement joins TRBV12-3 or TRBV12-4 to TRBJ1-2; no reliable D call. CDR3 length: 11 amino acids. Trimming stripped 3 bases from V and 8 bases from J, with 7 bases between.

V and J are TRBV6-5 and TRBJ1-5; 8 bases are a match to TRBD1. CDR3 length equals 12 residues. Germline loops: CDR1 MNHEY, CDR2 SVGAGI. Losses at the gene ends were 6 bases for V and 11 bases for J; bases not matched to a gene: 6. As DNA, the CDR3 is TGTGCCAGCAGCGGTAACAGGGGGTCCCAGCATTTT. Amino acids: CASSGNRGSQHF.

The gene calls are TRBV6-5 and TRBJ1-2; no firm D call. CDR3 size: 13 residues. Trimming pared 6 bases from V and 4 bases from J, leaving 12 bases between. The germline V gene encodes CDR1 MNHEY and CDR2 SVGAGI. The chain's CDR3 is CASSPNEGYGYTF. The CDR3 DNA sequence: TGTGCCAGCAGCCCCAACGAGGGCTATGGCTACACCTTC.

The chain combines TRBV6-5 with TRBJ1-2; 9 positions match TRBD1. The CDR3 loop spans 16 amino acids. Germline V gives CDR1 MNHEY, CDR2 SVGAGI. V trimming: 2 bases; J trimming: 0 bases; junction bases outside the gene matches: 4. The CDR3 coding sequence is TGTGCCAGCAGTTACCGGACAGGGGATTCTAACTATGGCTACACCTTC. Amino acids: CASSYRTGDSNYGYTF.

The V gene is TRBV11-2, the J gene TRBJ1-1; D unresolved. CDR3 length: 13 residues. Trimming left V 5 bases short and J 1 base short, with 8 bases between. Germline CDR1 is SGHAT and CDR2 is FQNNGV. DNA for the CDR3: TGTGCCAGCAGCCACGACTGGAACACTGAAGCTTTCTTT. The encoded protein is CASSHDWNTEAFF.

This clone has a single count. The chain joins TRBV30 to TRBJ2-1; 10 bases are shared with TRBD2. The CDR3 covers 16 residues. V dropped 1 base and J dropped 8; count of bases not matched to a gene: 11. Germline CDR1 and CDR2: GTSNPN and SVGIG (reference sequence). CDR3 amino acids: CAWSAPLSGGADEQFF. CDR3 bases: TGTGCCTGGAGTGCTCCACTGAGCGGGGGGGCGGATGAGCAGTTCTTC.

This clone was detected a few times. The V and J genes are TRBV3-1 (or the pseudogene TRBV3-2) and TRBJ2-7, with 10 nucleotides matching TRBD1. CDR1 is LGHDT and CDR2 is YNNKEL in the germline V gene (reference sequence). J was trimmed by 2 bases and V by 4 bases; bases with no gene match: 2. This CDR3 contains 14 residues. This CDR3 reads CASSLGQGAYEQYF. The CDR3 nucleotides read TGTGCCAGCAGCCTAGGACAGGGGGCCTACGAGCAGTACTTC.

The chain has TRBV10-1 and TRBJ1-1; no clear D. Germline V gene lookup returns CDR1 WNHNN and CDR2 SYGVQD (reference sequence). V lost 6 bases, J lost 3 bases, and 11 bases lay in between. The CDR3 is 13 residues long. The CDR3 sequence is CASSKTGYTEAFF. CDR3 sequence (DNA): TGCGCCAGCAGCAAGACGGGGTACACTGAAGCTTTCTTT.

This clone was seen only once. CDR3 coding DNA: TGTGCCAGCAGCTTGGAGCTCGGGAGCTATGGCTACACCTTC. It is translated as CASSLELGSYGYTF. The chain recombines TRBV5-6 with TRBJ1-2; no definite D call. The V end lost 0 bases, the J end lost 4 bases, and 10 bases lay between the germline ends. The CDR3 is 14 amino acids. The germline gives CDR1 SGHDT, CDR2 YYEEEE.

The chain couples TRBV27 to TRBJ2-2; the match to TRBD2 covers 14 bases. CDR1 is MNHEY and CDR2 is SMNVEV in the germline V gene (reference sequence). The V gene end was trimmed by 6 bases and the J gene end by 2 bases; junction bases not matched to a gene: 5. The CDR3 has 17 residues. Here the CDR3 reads CASRWGLAGDNTGELFF. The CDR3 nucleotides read TGTGCCAGCAGGTGGGGACTAGCGGGGGACAACACCGGGGAGCTGTTTTTT.

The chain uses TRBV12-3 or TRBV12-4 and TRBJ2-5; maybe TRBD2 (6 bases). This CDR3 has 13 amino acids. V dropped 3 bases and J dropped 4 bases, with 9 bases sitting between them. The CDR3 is CASSLPGRETQYF. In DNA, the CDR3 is TGTGCCAGCAGTTTGCCCGGGAGAGAGACCCAGTACTTC.

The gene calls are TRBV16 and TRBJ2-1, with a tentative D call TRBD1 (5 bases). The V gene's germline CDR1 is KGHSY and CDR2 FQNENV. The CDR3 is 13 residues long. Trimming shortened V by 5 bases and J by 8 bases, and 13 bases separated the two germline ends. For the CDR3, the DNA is TGTGCCAGCAGCGTTGGTAGGGGCGATGAGCAGTTCTTC. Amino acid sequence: CASSVGRGDEQFF.

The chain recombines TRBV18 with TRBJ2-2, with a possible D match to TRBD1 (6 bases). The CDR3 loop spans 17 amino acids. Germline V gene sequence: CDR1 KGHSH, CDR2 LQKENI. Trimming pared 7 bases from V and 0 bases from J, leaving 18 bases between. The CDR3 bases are TGTGCCAGCTTTAGGCAGGGGCAGTTCGCGAACACCGGGGAGCTGTTTTTT. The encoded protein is CASFRQGQFANTGELFF.

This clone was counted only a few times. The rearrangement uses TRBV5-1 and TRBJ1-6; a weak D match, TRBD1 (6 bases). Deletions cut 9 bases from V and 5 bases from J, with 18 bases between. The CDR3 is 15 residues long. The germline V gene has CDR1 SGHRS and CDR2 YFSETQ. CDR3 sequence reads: CATKQGIGDNSPLHF. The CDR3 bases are TGCGCCACCAAACAGGGAATCGGGGATAATTCACCCCTCCACTTT. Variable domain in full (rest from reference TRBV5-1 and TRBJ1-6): KAGVTQTPRYLIKTRGQQVTLSCSPISGHRSVSWYQQTPGQGLQFLFEYFSETQRNKGNFPGRFSGRQFSNSRSEMNVSTLELGDSALYLCATKQGIGDNSPLHFGNGTRLTVT.